Below, 31 T cell receptor beta chains from the same sample are listed, as sequenced in a study of T cells in Graves' hyperthyroidism and ophthalmopathy. RNA transcripts provided the source from which TCR beta CDR3 regions were amplified. The HTBI primer set served for first-round RT-PCR of the TCR CDR3. In TCRdb, the multiplex PCR reads were re-called with MiXCR into one record per CDR3 protein. The sample holds 750,000 to 900,000 distinct CDR3 sequences; more than 30% are singletons and the top ten take around 9.3%. What was sequenced was blood. These receptors all come from a man between 18 and 35 years old with Graves' hyperthyroidism.

A remark on this clonotype: It may be a read error: a sequence one base away is much more abundant. The rearrangement links TRBV7-9 to TRBJ1-4; 8 bases agree with TRBD1. With 4 bases clipped from V and 8 bases from J, the junction kept 12 bases outside the gene matches. The CDR3 is 16 amino acids. CDR1 and CDR2 (germline): SEHNR, FQNEAQ (reference sequence). The DNA of the CDR3 is TGTGCCAGCAGCTCAGGCGTAGCAGGGGGCCAGGAAAAACTGTTTTTT. Translating gives CASSSGVAGGQEKLFF.

Turning to this clonotype: A much larger clone differs from this one at a single base, so this may be a read error. V gene TRBV10-2 combines with J gene TRBJ2-7; 7 positions agree with TRBD2. CDR1 is WSHSY and CDR2 is SAAADI in the germline V gene. CDR3 size: 15 residues. Here the CDR3 reads CASSSPGLSPYEQCF. CDR3 nucleotide sequence: TGCGCCAGCAGCAGCCCGGGACTATCACCCTACGAGCAGTGCTTC.

Only a few counts were recorded for this clonotype. The chain has TRBV4-1 and TRBJ2-7; D not resolved. The CDR3 runs to 13 residues. Germline V gene lookup returns CDR1 MGHRA and CDR2 YSYEKL. The V and J ends lost 2 bases and 2 bases respectively, with 7 bases between them. In nucleotides, the CDR3 is TGCGCCAGCAGCCAACGGGTGACCTACGAGCAGTACTTC. It translates to CASSQRVTYEQYF.

This sequence joins TRBV6-6 and TRBJ1-1; 10 nucleotides line up with TRBD1. Germline trimming cut 6 bases from V and 2 bases from J; bases unmatched to any gene: 6. From germline, CDR1 is MNHNY and CDR2 SVGAGI (reference sequence). This CDR3 has 15 amino acids. This CDR3 is CASRDRGRVNTEAFF. CDR3 bases: TGTGCCAGCAGAGACAGGGGGCGCGTCAACACTGAAGCTTTCTTT.

V is TRBV5-1 and J is TRBJ1-4; 8 bases line up with TRBD1. The CDR3 runs to 14 residues. Germline CDR1 SGHRS, CDR2 YFSETQ. V was clipped by 4 bases and J by 8 bases; unmatched bases: 7. CDR3 DNA sequence: TGCGCCAGCAGCCCGTCGACAGGGGACGAAAAACTGTTTTTT. It codes for CASSPSTGDEKLFF. The variable domain in full, completed from reference TRBV5-1 and TRBJ1-4, reads KAGVTQTPRYLIKTRGQQVTLSCSPISGHRSVSWYQQTPGQGLQFLFEYFSETQRNKGNFPGRFSGRQFSNSRSEMNVSTLELGDSALYLCASSPSTGDEKLFFGSGTQLSVL.

Regarding this clonotype: It may be a read error: a sequence one base away is much more abundant. This rearrangement joins TRBV19 to TRBJ1-4; D call uncertain. Germline CDR1 is LNHDA and CDR2 is SQIVND (reference sequence). The CDR3 runs to 12 residues. V lost 8 bases and J lost 5, with 9 bases in between. The CDR3 reads CASGRRNEKLFF. The CDR3 DNA follows: TGTGCCAGTGGGCGGAGGAATGAAAAACTGTTTTTT.

Notes on this clonotype: Mismatch with germline at one junction end may stem from a read error. This chain joins TRBV7-8 and TRBJ1-5; possible D gene TRBD1, 5 bases. Germline CDR1 is SGHVS and CDR2 is FQNEAQ. The CDR3 is made up of 14 amino acids. The CDR3 sequence: CACSLGTGIQPQHF. CDR3 coding DNA: TGTGCCTGCAGCTTAGGAACAGGCATTCAGCCCCAGCATTTT.

The chain has TRBV7-2 and TRBJ1-6; D is undetermined. Germline V lookup: CDR1 SGHTA, CDR2 FQGNSA. This CDR3 has 14 residues. V lost 5 bases, J lost 8 bases, and 13 bases lay in between. CDR3 sequence: CASSPPGLYSPLHF. CDR3 coding DNA: TGTGCCAGCAGCCCGCCCGGACTGTATTCACCCCTCCACTTT. The complete variable domain, with remaining parts taken from reference TRBV7-2 and TRBJ1-6, reads GAGVSQSPSNKVTEKGKDVELRCDPISGHTALYWYRQSLGQGLEFLIYFQGNSAPDKSGLPSDRFSAERTGGSVSTLTIQRTQQEDSAVYLCASSPPGLYSPLHFGNGTRLTVT.

The V and J genes are TRBV7-2 and TRBJ2-5, with no clear D. CDR3 length: 14 amino acids. Germline V gene sequence: CDR1 SGHTA, CDR2 FQGNSA. Between the trimmed V and J ends, which lost 7 bases and 0 bases, there was a span of 12 bases. The DNA for the CDR3 is TGTGCCAGCACTCCGACACCCCACCAAGAGACCCAGTACTTC. Translating gives CASTPTPHQETQYF.

This clonotype occurred a few times. The rearrangement joins TRBV12-3 or TRBV12-4 to TRBJ1-3, with D unclear. The CDR3 has 15 residues. With 4 bases removed from V and 0 bases from J, the gap between germline ends came to 10 bases. The CDR3 spells CASSSLDLSGNTIYF. In nucleotides, the CDR3 is TGTGCCAGCAGTTCCCTTGACCTCTCTGGAAACACCATATATTTT.

This rearrangement joins TRBV9 to TRBJ2-7, with D hard to call. The CDR3 contains 15 residues. Deletions cut 0 bases from V and 7 bases from J, with 17 bases between. In germline, CDR1 is SGDLS, CDR2 YYNGEE. CDR3 sequence reads: CASSVGSVLSREQYF. As DNA, the CDR3 is TGTGCCAGCAGCGTAGGGTCAGTTTTGAGTCGTGAGCAGTACTTC.

This clonotype was seen many times. The CDR3 DNA is TGTGCCAGCAGTGAATTGTGGGACAGCGAAAAACTGTTTTTT. Its translation: CASSELWDSEKLFF. The chain links TRBV25-1 to TRBJ1-4; 7 bases align to TRBD1. Germline values: CDR1 MGHDK, CDR2 SYGVNS. Trimming removed 1 base from V and 8 bases from J; junction bases left unmatched: 4. The CDR3 has 14 residues.

This clonotype was recorded at least ten times. The chain uses TRBV6-1 and TRBJ1-1; D gene ambiguous. This CDR3 is 9 amino acids long. Trimming took off 2 bases at V and 11 bases at J, with 3 bases between the two ends. The germline V gene has CDR1 MNHNS and CDR2 SASEGT. CDR3: CASSERAFF. The DNA of the CDR3 is TGTGCCAGCAGTGAACGTGCTTTCTTT.

V usage is TRBV7-9 and J usage is TRBJ1-2, with TRBD1 as a possible D gene (5 bases). This CDR3 contains 16 residues. Germline V gene lookup returns CDR1 SEHNR and CDR2 FQNEAQ (reference sequence). V was clipped by 3 bases and J by 0 bases, with 14 bases between them. CDR3 DNA: TGTGCCAGCAGCTTCTGGGGGGGGGGAGCTAACTATGGCTACACCTTC. It encodes CASSFWGGGANYGYTF.

The rearrangement uses TRBV6-6 and TRBJ1-4, with a weak D call TRBD1 (6 bases). With 2 bases removed from V and 8 bases from J, the gap between germline ends came to 15 bases. This CDR3 is built from 15 residues. In germline, CDR1 is MNHNY, CDR2 SVGAGI (reference sequence). The CDR3 DNA sequence: TGTGCCAGCAGTTACGTAGACAGGCCTCAGGAAAAACTGTTTTTT. It encodes CASSYVDRPQEKLFF.

This clonotype was detected many times. The V call is TRBV20-1, the J call TRBJ2-5, with 7 bases fitting TRBD2. The CDR3 covers 11 residues. J gave up 7 bases and V 3 bases, and 2 bases lay outside the gene matches. From germline, CDR1 is DFQATT and CDR2 SNEGSKA (reference sequence). The chain's CDR3 is CSASGGGTQYF. The CDR3, as DNA: TGCAGTGCTAGTGGGGGGGGGACCCAGTACTTC.

This clonotype was detected many times. CDR3 DNA: TGTGCCACCAGCAGAGCGACAGGGAACTACGAGCAGTACTTC. Its translation: CATSRATGNYEQYF. The chain carries TRBV15 and TRBJ2-7, with 7 bases fitting TRBD1. V gave up 1 base and J gave up 3 bases; unmatched junction bases: 3. The CDR3 totals 14 residues. The germline V gene encodes CDR1 LNHNV and CDR2 YYDKDF (reference sequence). Looking up the rest from reference TRBV15 and TRBJ2-7 gives the full variable domain: DAMVIQNPRYQVTQFGKPVTLSCSQTLNHNVMYWYQQKSSQAPKLLFHYYDKDFNNEADTPDNFQSRRPNTSFCFLDIRSPGLGDTAMYLCATSRATGNYEQYFGPGTRLTVT.

The chain joins TRBV10-3 to TRBJ1-2, with no clear D. Trimming took off 2 bases at V and 4 bases at J, with 8 bases between the two ends. CDR1 is ENHRY and CDR2 is SYGVKD in the germline V gene. There are 13 residues in the CDR3. This CDR3 reads CAISEPRTYGYTF. In DNA, the CDR3 is TGTGCCATCAGTGAGCCCCGGACCTATGGCTACACCTTC.

The chain uses TRBV15 and TRBJ1-6, with no clear D. This CDR3 spans 15 amino acids. Germline values: CDR1 LNHNV, CDR2 YYDKDF (reference sequence). V was trimmed by 3 bases and J by 8 bases, leaving 14 bases between them. The CDR3 sequence is CATSSGEGSDSPLHF. As DNA, the CDR3 is TGTGCCACCAGCAGCGGAGAAGGCTCAGATTCACCCCTCCACTTT.

On this clonotype: A read error may produce the germline difference seen at one junction end. The chain carries TRBV29-1 and TRBJ2-7; D possibly corresponds to TRBD1 (5 bases). Germline-derived CDR1 and CDR2 are SQVTM and ANQGSEA. There are 12 residues in the CDR3. The CDR3 bases are TGCAGCGTCGACACAGGCTCCTACGGGCAGTACTTC. It yields the protein CSVDTGSYGQYF.

The genes are TRBV20-1 and TRBJ2-5; 8 bases agree with TRBD2. The germline V gene has CDR1 DFQATT and CDR2 SNEGSKA (reference sequence). The CDR3 totals 15 residues. The V gene end was trimmed by 0 bases and the J gene end by 5 bases; junction bases not matched to a gene: 8. The CDR3 protein is CSARDTAGVGETQYF. The CDR3 DNA follows: TGCAGTGCTAGAGATACAGCGGGGGTGGGGGAGACCCAGTACTTC.

As for this clonotype: This likely comes from a read error, as the CDR3 has no conserved phenylalanine or tryptophan at its end. Because the CDR3's place on the DNA is in doubt, the DNA is left out and the CDR3 is given as listed by TCRdb. This chain connects TRBV5-5 to TRBJ1-2. The V gene's germline CDR1 is SGHKS and CDR2 YYEKEE (reference sequence). The CDR3 length is 12 residues, termini included. The CDR3 loop is CASSLVNYGCTL.

This clonotype was counted only a few times. The rearrangement uses TRBV20-1 and TRBJ2-7; TRBD2 agrees at 7 bases. The CDR3 is 12 residues long. Germline loops: CDR1 DFQATT, CDR2 SNEGSKA (reference sequence). V lost 8 bases to trimming and J lost 2 bases; unmatched junction nucleotides: 6. The CDR3 loop is CSLTAGAYEQYF. The CDR3 DNA follows: TGCAGTCTTACCGCGGGGGCCTACGAGCAGTACTTC.

In its sample, this clonotype was seen many times. The V and J genes are TRBV7-9 and TRBJ1-2; no clear D gene. V shed 5 bases and J shed 4 bases, with 17 bases lying between them. The CDR3 spans 15 residues. Germline V gene data show CDR1 as SEHNR and CDR2 as FQNEAQ (reference sequence). In nucleotides, the CDR3 is TGTGCCAGCAGCCCGGGCCAGCTGGATCCCTATGGCTACACCTTC. Protein sequence: CASSPGQLDPYGYTF. Looking up the rest from reference TRBV7-9 and TRBJ1-2 gives the full variable domain: DTGVSQNPRHKITKRGQNVTFRCDPISEHNRLYWYRQTLGQGPEFLTYFQNEAQLEKSRLLSDRFSAERPKGSFSTLEIQRTEQGDSAMYLCASSPGQLDPYGYTFGSGTRLTVV.

This clonotype was counted only a few times. The rearrangement uses TRBV4-1 and TRBJ1-4, with D possibly being TRBD1 (6 bases). Germline CDR1 is MGHRA and CDR2 is YSYEKL. Trimming cost V 0 bases and J 7 bases, with 12 bases left between them. The CDR3 loop spans 15 amino acids. Here the CDR3 DNA reads TGCGCCAGCAGCCAAGACGGATGGGGGCGTGAAAAACTGTTTTTT. It is translated as CASSQDGWGREKLFF.

The table lists this clonotype with many counts. The rearrangement links TRBV20-1 to TRBJ1-2, with TRBD1 matching 7 bases. The CDR3 contains 13 residues. V trimming: 6 bases; J trimming: 8 bases; junction bases outside the gene matches: 12. CDR1 is DFQATT and CDR2 is SNEGSKA in the germline V gene (reference sequence). The CDR3 DNA sequence: TGCAGTGCGTCGGGACAGCTTGGATTGGGCTACACCTTC. This gives the protein CSASGQLGLGYTF.

This clonotype has just a few counts. The chain is built from TRBV5-5 and TRBJ1-2; 8 bases align to TRBD1. CDR1 is SGHKS and CDR2 is YYEKEE in the germline V gene (reference sequence). The ends lost 4 bases at V and 0 bases at J; junction bases unmatched: 2. CDR3 length equals 14 residues. DNA for the CDR3: TGTGCCAGCAGCACAGGGGGAACTAACTATGGCTACACCTTC. Translating it yields CASSTGGTNYGYTF. Drawing the rest from reference TRBV5-5 and TRBJ1-2, the complete variable domain is DAGVTQSPTHLIKTRGQQVTLRCSPISGHKSVSWYQQVLGQGPQFIFQYYEKEERGRGNFPDRFSARQFPNYSSELNVNALLLGDSALYLCASSTGGTNYGYTFGSGTRLTVV.

The chain joins TRBV7-9 to TRBJ2-6; D is unclear. CDR1 is SEHNR and CDR2 is FQNEAQ in the germline V gene (reference sequence). The CDR3 spans 16 residues. V dropped 6 bases and J dropped 0 bases, with 12 bases sitting between them. In DNA form, the CDR3 reads TGTGCCAGCAGTCAGCCGCAATTCTCTGGGGCCAACGTCCTGACTTTC. This codes for CASSQPQFSGANVLTF.

The chain employs TRBV20-1 and TRBJ2-2; TRBD2 is a possible D gene (6 bases). There are 13 residues in the CDR3. The germline V gene has CDR1 DFQATT and CDR2 SNEGSKA (reference sequence). The V gene lost 3 bases and the J gene lost 8 bases, with 13 bases spanning the gap. CDR3 sequence reads: CSASRDSQGELFF. In DNA form, the CDR3 reads TGCAGTGCTAGCCGGGACTCCCAGGGGGAGCTGTTTTTT.

The CDR3 protein is CASSLSGGSAGELFF. The CDR3 nucleotides read TGTGCCAGCAGCTTAAGTGGGGGAAGTGCCGGGGAGCTGTTTTTT. J is TRBJ2-2 and V is TRBV7-3; D is tentatively TRBD1 or TRBD2 (5 bases each). The CDR3 extends over 15 amino acids. Trimming pared 1 base from V and 6 bases from J, leaving 12 bases between. The germline V gene encodes CDR1 SGHTA and CDR2 FQGTGA.

This clonotype was seen repeatedly, ten times or more. The chain carries TRBV9 and TRBJ1-1, with D possibly TRBD1 on 6 matching bases. Germline CDR1 is SGDLS and CDR2 is YYNGEE. Deletions cut 0 bases from V and 0 bases from J, with 9 bases between. The CDR3 covers 15 residues. The chain's CDR3 is CASSVGAGVNTEAFF. DNA of the CDR3: TGTGCCAGCAGCGTAGGGGCAGGGGTGAACACTGAAGCTTTCTTT.